This is a list of T cell receptor beta chains from one sample in a study of CD8 T cells in Susac syndrome. One entry per CDR3 protein, called by TCRdb with MiXCR from the immunoSEQ multiplex PCR reads. The sample has approximately 200,000 distinct CDR3 sequences; more than 90% are singletons. Sequenced: CD4+ T cells from PBMCs. The receptor source for this set is a human donor with multiple sclerosis. Both conserved end residues are part of each CDR3. A D gene is named only where the DNA matches it firmly. Size is omitted from some rows. Given values are once, few, many or a class for expanded clones.

d_gene: .; j_gene: TRBJ2-7; v_gene: TRBV9; abundance: .; CDR3aa: CARPRDKISYEQYF; CDR3nt: TGTGCCAGACCCCGGGACAAAATCTCCTACGAGCAGTACTTC
d_gene: .; j_gene: TRBJ2-3; v_gene: TRBV2; abundance: few; CDR3aa: CASGDTQYF; CDR3nt: TGTGCCAGCGGAGATACGCAGTATTTT
d_gene: .; j_gene: TRBJ1-2; v_gene: TRBV30; abundance: .; CDR3aa: CAWSAGGEDGYTF; CDR3nt: TGTGCCTGGAGTGCTGGGGGCGAGGATGGCTACACCTTC
d_gene: TRBD1; j_gene: TRBJ1-5; v_gene: TRBV30; abundance: once; CDR3aa: CAFSGTGFNQPQHF; CDR3nt: TGTGCCTTCTCCGGGACAGGGTTCAATCAGCCCCAGCATTTT
d_gene: .; j_gene: TRBJ2-3; v_gene: TRBV27; abundance: .; CDR3aa: CASSLIGDPQYF; CDR3nt: TGTGCCAGCAGTCTCATAGGTGACCCGCAGTATTTT
d_gene: .; j_gene: TRBJ1-5; v_gene: TRBV6-4; abundance: .; CDR3aa: CASSVNSNQPQHF; CDR3nt: TGTGCCAGCAGTGTAAATAGCAATCAGCCCCAGCATTTT
d_gene: TRBD1; j_gene: TRBJ2-3; v_gene: TRBV3-1; abundance: .; CDR3aa: CASSQTGPTDTQYF; CDR3nt: TGTGCCAGCAGCCAGACAGGGCCCACAGATACGCAGTATTTT
d_gene: .; j_gene: TRBJ1-6; v_gene: TRBV20-1; abundance: .; CDR3aa: CSASLVTVGDSPLHF; CDR3nt: TGCAGTGCTAGTTTGGTGACAGTCGGCGATTCACCCCTCCACTTT
d_gene: .; j_gene: TRBJ1-2; v_gene: TRBV29-1; abundance: .; CDR3aa: CSAAVGAGYGYTF; CDR3nt: TGCAGCGCCGCTGTGGGCGCGGGCTATGGCTACACCTTC
d_gene: .; j_gene: TRBJ2-1; v_gene: TRBV3-1; abundance: .; CDR3aa: CASSQDRFDEQFF; CDR3nt: TGTGCCAGCAGCCAAGATCGGTTCGATGAGCAGTTCTTC
d_gene: .; j_gene: TRBJ2-7; v_gene: TRBV15; abundance: .; CDR3aa: CATSRDPGVQNEQYF; CDR3nt: TGTGCCACCAGCAGAGATCCCGGCGTCCAGAACGAGCAGTACTTC